In this sample, the clone carrying this T cell receptor beta chain turned up a few times. The antigen is undetermined. TCRdb recomputed calls from the 5' RACE reads with MiXCR, one row per CDR3 protein. The sample has about 260,000 distinct CDR3 sequences, 5.5% to 7% seen once. This sample stems from a study of identical twins. CDR3 length: 14 amino acids. Germline lookup yields CDR1 DFQATT and CDR2 SNEGSKA (reference sequence). V lost 0 bases and J lost 9, with 15 bases in between. Study-level findings and limits: Clonotypes of the beta chain that were abundant in cord blood carried fewer insertions (memory repertoires showed none). The study reached conclusions through statistical analysis that was cross-sectional, not following the same donors. Out-of-frame beta sequences exhibited a weaker degree of excess twin sharing.

This same sample was also part of a study on yellow fever vaccine responses in identical twins. That report notes: Twins' vaccine T cell response reportedly seemed partly convergent, partly personalized.

This sequence originates from a woman between 18 and 29 years old in good health. This chain uses TRBV20-1 with TRBJ2-4; a possible D gene is TRBD2 (7 bases). Sequences were obtained from memory (CD45RO+) T cells sorted from blood. CDR3 DNA sequence: TGCAGTGCTAGAGATGAAGGGGGGGCGGCCATTCAGTACTTC. As protein: CSARDEGGAAIQYF.